The clone carrying this T cell receptor beta chain has a handful of counts. This sample was taken from a study of patients and donors after allogeneic stem cell transplantation. After removal of 4 bases from V and 1 base from J, the junction contained 6 bases not matched to a gene. Per the germline V gene, CDR1 is DFQATT and CDR2 is SNEGSKA (reference sequence). This CDR3 region has 15 residues. TCRdb re-derived calls from the RT-PCR reads in MiXCR, one entry per CDR3 protein. This sample yields about 230,000 distinct CDR3 sequences, of which approximately 14% are seen a single time; approximately 10% belongs to the top ten.

The gene calls are TRBV20-1 and TRBJ1-5; 8 bases fit TRBD1. The source material was blood, either unsorted or a sorted T cell fraction (not recorded which). The clonotype comes from a human donor who was either an allogeneic HSCT recipient or a stem cell or donor lymphocyte infusion donor (not recorded which). It is not recorded whose cells these are; they may come from a transplant donor. In nucleotides, the CDR3 is TGCAGTGCTACTCAGGGGGCCGGAAGCAATCAGCCCCAGCATTTT. It codes for CSATQGAGSNQPQHF.